This record covers a single TCR beta chain. From germline, CDR1 is LNHDA and CDR2 SQIVND (reference sequence). The CDR3 has 14 residues. The junction had 10 bases not matched to a gene; V was cut back by 8 bases and J by 4 bases. The sample comes from a study of PD-1 blockade in classical Hodgkin lymphoma. Time point denoted: cycle 4 day 1 (C4D1), after 6 weeks of nivolumab. No patient escaped relapse after autologous stem cell transplantation, and brentuximab vedotin exposure varied. This table comes from immunoSEQ multiplex PCR, and its TCRdb copy is limited to in-frame clones, with some not included. The table records some 100,000 clones, about 92% of them present only once.

The sequencing used peripheral blood mononuclear cells (PBMCs), collected before the fourth cycle of nivolumab. This receptor was obtained from a human donor with classical Hodgkin lymphoma. This rearrangement joins TRBV19 to TRBJ2-7, with 8 nucleotides matching TRBD1. The CDR3 coding sequence is TGTGCCAGTGCTTCCGGGACAGGAGCTTACGAGCAGTACTTC. Residues: CASASGTGAYEQYF.